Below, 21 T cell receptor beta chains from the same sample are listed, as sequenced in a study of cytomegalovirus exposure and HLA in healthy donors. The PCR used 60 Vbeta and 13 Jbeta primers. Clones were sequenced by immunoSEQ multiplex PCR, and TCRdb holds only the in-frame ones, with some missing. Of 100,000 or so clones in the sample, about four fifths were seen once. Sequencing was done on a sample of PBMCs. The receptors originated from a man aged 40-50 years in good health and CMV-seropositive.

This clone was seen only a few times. This CDR3 reads CASSTAHRINYGYTF. CDR3 bases: TGTGCCAGCAGCACCGCCCACAGGATCAACTATGGCTACACCTTC. V and J are TRBV28 and TRBJ1-2; D might be TRBD1 (5 bases). The CDR3 has 15 residues. The V gene lost 6 bases and the J gene lost 2 bases, with 16 bases spanning the gap. Germline CDR1 reads MDHEN; CDR2 reads SYDVKM.

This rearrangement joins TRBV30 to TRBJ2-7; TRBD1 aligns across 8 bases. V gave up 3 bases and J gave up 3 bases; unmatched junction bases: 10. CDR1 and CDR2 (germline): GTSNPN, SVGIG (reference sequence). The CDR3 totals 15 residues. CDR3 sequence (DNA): TGTGCCTGGAGCGGGGACGGGACAGGCATCTACGAGCAGTACTTC. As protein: CAWSGDGTGIYEQYF. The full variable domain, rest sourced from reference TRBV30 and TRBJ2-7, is SQTIHQWPATLVQPVGSPLSLECTVEGTSNPNLYWYRQAAGRGLQLLFYSVGIGQISSEVPQNLSASRPQDRQFILSSKKLLLSDSGFYLCAWSGDGTGIYEQYFGPGTRLTVT.

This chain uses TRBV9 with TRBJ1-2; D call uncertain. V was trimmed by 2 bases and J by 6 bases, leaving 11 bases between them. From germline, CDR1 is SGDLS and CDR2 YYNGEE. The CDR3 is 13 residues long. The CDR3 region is CASSVGRGDGYTF. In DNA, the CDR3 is TGTGCCAGCAGCGTGGGCCGGGGAGATGGCTACACCTTC.

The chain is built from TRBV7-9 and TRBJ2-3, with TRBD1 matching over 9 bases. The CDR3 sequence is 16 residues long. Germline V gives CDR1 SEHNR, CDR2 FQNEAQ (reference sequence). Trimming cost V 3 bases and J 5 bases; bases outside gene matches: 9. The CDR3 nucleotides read TGTGCCAGCAGCTTTCCCACAGGGGGCTATGGAGATACGCAGTATTTT. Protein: CASSFPTGGYGDTQYF. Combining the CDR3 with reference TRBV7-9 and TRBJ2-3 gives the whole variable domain DTGVSQNPRHKITKRGQNVTFRCDPISEHNRLYWYRQTLGQGPEFLTYFQNEAQLEKSRLLSDRFSAERPKGSFSTLEIQRTEQGDSAMYLCASSFPTGGYGDTQYFGPGTRLTVL.

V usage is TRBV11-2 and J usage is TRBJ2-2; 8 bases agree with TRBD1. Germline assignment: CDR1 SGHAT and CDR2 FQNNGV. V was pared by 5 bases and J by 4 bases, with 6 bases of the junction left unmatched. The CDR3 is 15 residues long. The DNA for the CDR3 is TGTGCCAGCAGCCGACAGGGGAGTCCCACCGGGGAGCTGTTTTTT. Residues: CASSRQGSPTGELFF. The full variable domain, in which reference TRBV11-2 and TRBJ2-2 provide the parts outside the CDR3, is EAGVAQSPRYKIIEKRQSVAFWCNPISGHATLYWYQQILGQGPKLLIQFQNNGVVDDSQLPKDRFSAERLKGVDSTLKIQPAKLEDSAVYLCASSRQGSPTGELFFGEGSRLTVL.

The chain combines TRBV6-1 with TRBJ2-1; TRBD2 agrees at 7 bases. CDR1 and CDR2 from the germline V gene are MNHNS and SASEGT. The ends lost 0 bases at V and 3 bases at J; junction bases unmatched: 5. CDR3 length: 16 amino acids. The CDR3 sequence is CASSEASSGVYNEQFF. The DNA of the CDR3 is TGTGCCAGCAGTGAAGCGTCTAGCGGAGTCTACAATGAGCAGTTCTTC.

This CDR3 is CASRDLGPEAFF. CDR3 nucleotide sequence: TGTGCCAGCAGGGACTTAGGCCCTGAAGCTTTCTTT. This chain uses TRBV28 with TRBJ1-1; no clear D. The ends were cut back, 6 bases at V and 6 bases at J, with 11 bases in the middle. The CDR3 contains 12 residues. CDR1 and CDR2 (germline): MDHEN, SYDVKM.

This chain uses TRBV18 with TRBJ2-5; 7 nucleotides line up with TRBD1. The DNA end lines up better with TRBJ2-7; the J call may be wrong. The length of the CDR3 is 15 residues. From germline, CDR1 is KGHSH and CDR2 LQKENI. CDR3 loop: CASSDDREWLHEQYF. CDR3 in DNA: TGTGCCAGCTCTGACGACAGGGAATGGCTCCACGAGCAGTACTTC.

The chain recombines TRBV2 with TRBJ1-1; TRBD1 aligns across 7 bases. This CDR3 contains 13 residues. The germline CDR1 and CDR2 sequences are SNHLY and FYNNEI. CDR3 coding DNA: TGTGTGTGCGAACGGACAGGGAACACTGAAGCTTTCTTT. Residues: CVCERTGNTEAFF.

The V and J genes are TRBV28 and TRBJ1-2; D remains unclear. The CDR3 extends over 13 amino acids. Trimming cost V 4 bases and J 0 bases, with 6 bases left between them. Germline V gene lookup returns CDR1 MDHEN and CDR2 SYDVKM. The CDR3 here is CASSSTANYGYTF. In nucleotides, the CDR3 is TGTGCCAGCAGTTCTACAGCTAACTATGGCTACACCTTC.

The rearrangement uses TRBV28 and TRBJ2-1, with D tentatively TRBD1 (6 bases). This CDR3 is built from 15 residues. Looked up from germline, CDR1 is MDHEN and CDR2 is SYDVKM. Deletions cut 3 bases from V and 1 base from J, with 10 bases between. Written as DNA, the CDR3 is TGTGCCAGCAGTTTCGACAGGCTTTCCTACAATGAGCAGTTCTTC. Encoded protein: CASSFDRLSYNEQFF. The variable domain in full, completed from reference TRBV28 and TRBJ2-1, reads DVKVTQSSRYLVKRTGEKVFLECVQDMDHENMFWYRQDPGLGLRLIYFSYDVKMKEKGDIPEGYSVSREKKERFSLILESASTNQTSMYLCASSFDRLSYNEQFFGPGTRLTVL.

CDR3 bases: TGTGCCAGCTCACCACCGGGACGGATCGGGGGGACTAATGAAAAACTGTTTTTT. This encodes CASSPPGRIGGTNEKLFF. V and J are TRBV18 and TRBJ1-4, with D tentatively TRBD1 (5 bases). This CDR3 spans 18 amino acids. Germline CDR1 is KGHSH and CDR2 is LQKENI. Trimming cost V 0 bases and J 2 bases, with 16 bases left between them. Full variable domain (outside the CDR3, taken from reference TRBV18 and TRBJ1-4): NAGVMQNPRHLVRRRGQEARLRCSPMKGHSHVYWYRQLPEEGLKFMVYLQKENIIDESGMPKERFSAEFPKEGPSILRIQQVVRGDSAAYFCASSPPGRIGGTNEKLFFGSGTQLSVL.

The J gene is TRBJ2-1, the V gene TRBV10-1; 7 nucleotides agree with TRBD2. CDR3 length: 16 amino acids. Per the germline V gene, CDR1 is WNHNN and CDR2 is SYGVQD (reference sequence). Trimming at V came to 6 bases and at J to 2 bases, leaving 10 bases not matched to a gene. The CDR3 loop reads CASSGSPGGPYNEQFF. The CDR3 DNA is TGCGCCAGCAGCGGATCACCGGGAGGACCCTACAATGAGCAGTTCTTC.

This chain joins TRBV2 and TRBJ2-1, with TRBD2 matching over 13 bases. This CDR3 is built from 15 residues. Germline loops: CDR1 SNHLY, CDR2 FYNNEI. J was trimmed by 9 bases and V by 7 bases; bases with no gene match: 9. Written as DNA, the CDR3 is TGTGCCAGCACCCAACTAGCGGGAGGGCTCGGTGAGCAGTTCTTC. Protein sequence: CASTQLAGGLGEQFF.

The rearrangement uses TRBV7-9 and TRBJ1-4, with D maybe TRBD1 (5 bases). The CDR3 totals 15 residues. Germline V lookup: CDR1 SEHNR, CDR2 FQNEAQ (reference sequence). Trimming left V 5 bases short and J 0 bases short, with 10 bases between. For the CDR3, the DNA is TGTGCCAGCAGCCCCAGGGATGCAACTAATGAAAAACTGTTTTTT. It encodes CASSPRDATNEKLFF.

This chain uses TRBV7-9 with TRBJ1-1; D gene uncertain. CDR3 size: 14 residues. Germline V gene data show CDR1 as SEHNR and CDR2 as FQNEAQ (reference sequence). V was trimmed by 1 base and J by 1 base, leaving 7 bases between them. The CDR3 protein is CASSLEVRNTEAFF. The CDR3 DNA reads TGTGCCAGCAGCTTAGAAGTCAGGAACACTGAAGCTTTCTTT.

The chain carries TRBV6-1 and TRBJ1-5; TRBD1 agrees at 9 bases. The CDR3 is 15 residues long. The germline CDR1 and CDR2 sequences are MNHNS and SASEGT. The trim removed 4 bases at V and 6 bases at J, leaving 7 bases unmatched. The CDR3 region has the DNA TGTGCCAGCAGTGGCCCCGGGACAGGGACTCAGCCCCAGCATTTT. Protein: CASSGPGTGTQPQHF.

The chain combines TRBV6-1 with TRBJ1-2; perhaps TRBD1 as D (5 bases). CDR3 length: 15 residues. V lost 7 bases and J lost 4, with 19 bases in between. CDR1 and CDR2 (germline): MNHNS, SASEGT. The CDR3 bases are TGTGCCAGCACCCGGACTAGGGGACCGAGCTATGGCTACACCTTC. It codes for CASTRTRGPSYGYTF.

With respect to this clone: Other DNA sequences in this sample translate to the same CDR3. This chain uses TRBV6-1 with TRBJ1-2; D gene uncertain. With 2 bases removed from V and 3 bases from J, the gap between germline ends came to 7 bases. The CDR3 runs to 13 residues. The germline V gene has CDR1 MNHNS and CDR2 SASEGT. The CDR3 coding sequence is TGTGCCAGCAGTGAAACCGGAGACTATGGCTACACCTTC. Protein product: CASSETGDYGYTF.

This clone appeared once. CDR3 residues: CASSTRGALDTQYF. CDR3 sequence (DNA): TGTGCTAGCTCGACGCGGGGGGCCTTAGATACGCAGTATTTT. The genes are TRBV12-5 and TRBJ2-3; TRBD2 matches at 8 bases. Germline V gene sequence: CDR1 LGHNT, CDR2 FRNRAP. The CDR3 consists of 14 residues. The V segment lost 9 bases and the J segment 5 bases; nucleotides outside the gene matches: 10.

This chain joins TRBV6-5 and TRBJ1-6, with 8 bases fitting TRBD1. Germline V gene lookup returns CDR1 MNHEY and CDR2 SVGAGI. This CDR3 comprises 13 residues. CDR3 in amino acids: CVSHRGSGSPLHF. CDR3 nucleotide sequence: TGTGTCTCTCACAGGGGGTCCGGTTCACCCCTCCACTTT.